The 12 T cell receptor beta chains presented below share a single source sample, sequenced in a study of T cells after posttransplantation cyclophosphamide. Sequencing used immunoSEQ multiplex PCR; TCRdb keeps in-frame clones, though not all of them. The sample consists of 50,000 to 55,000 clones, 85% to 90% of them appearing once. What was sequenced was PBMCs. The receptors were gathered from a man under 40 with a blood cancer, CMV-positive, and with a related stem cell donor.

The J gene is TRBJ2-2, the V gene TRBV7-3; a weak D match, TRBD1 (6 bases). The germline CDR1 and CDR2 sequences are SGHTA and FQGTGA. This CDR3 is 16 amino acids long. V dropped 5 bases and J dropped 6 bases, with 19 bases sitting between them. CDR3 residues: CASSLGQGYLAGELFF. CDR3 nucleotide sequence: TGTGCCAGCAGCCTGGGCCAGGGGTATTTGGCCGGGGAGCTGTTTTTT.

A remark on this clone: The junction differs from germline at one of its ends, possibly a read error. This chain connects TRBV5-5 to TRBJ1-5; tentative D call: TRBD1 (6 bases). Germline V gene lookup returns CDR1 SGHKS and CDR2 YYEKEE (reference sequence). The CDR3 consists of 14 residues. In DNA, the CDR3 is TGTGCCAGCAGTTTGGGGACCAGGGGACAGCCCCAGCATTTT. Protein sequence: CASSLGTRGQPQHF.

This CDR3 reads CASSALRGGPGFKNIQYF. In DNA, the CDR3 is TGTGCCAGCAGCGCCCTGCGAGGCGGGCCGGGATTTAAAAACATTCAGTACTTC. The chain joins TRBV11-2 to TRBJ2-4; weak D call: TRBD2 (5 bases). Germline V gene sequence: CDR1 SGHAT, CDR2 FQNNGV. The CDR3 loop spans 18 amino acids. V dropped 5 bases and J dropped 4 bases, with 24 bases sitting between them.

This chain links TRBV5-4 with TRBJ1-1; no firm D call. V was cut by 0 bases and J by 2 bases, with 5 bases left in between. CDR3 size: 13 residues. Germline assignment: CDR1 SGHNT and CDR2 YYREEE (reference sequence). The CDR3 DNA sequence: TGTGCCAGCAGCTTGGACAGAAACACTGAAGCTTTCTTT. This sequence encodes CASSLDRNTEAFF. The whole variable domain, remainder taken from reference TRBV5-4 and TRBJ1-1, is ETGVTQSPTHLIKTRGQQVTLRCSSQSGHNTVSWYQQALGQGPQFIFQYYREEENGRGNFPPRFSGLQFPNYSSELNVNALELDDSALYLCASSLDRNTEAFFGQGTRLTVV.

The genes are TRBV7-9 and TRBJ1-2; 8 bases match TRBD1. The CDR3 runs 13 residues. The junction had 8 bases not matched to a gene; V was cut back by 7 bases and J by 7 bases. Looked up from germline, CDR1 is SEHNR and CDR2 is FQNEAQ (reference sequence). The DNA of the CDR3 is TGTGCCAGCACCCCAGGGGGCGTCGGTGGCTACACCTTC. Translating gives CASTPGGVGGYTF.

This sequence joins TRBV28 and TRBJ1-6, with D perhaps matching TRBD1 (6 bases). Germline assignment: CDR1 MDHEN and CDR2 SYDVKM. V was trimmed by 2 bases and J by 10 bases, leaving 12 bases between them. The CDR3 length is 14 residues. The CDR3 loop reads CASSLRGARSPLHF. The CDR3, as DNA: TGTGCCAGCAGTTTACGGGGGGCTCGCTCACCCCTCCACTTT.

This chain links TRBV30 with TRBJ2-3; D unclear. Per germline, CDR1 GTSNPN and CDR2 SVGIG (reference sequence). Trimming took 3 bases from V and 3 from J, leaving 10 bases between them. This CDR3 is 13 amino acids long. CDR3 nucleotides: TGTGCCTGGAGGGCAGGTTCGACAGATACGCAGTATTTT. It is translated as CAWRAGSTDTQYF.

The chain joins TRBV7-3 to TRBJ1-5, with D hard to call. The CDR3 totals 21 residues. The V gene's germline CDR1 is SGHTA and CDR2 FQGTGA. V was cut by 4 bases and J by 0 bases, with 28 bases left in between. CDR3 coding DNA: TGTGCCAGCAGCTCCGACTCCGGAGCCACCAACGAATATTATAGCAATCAGCCCCAGCATTTT. It translates to CASSSDSGATNEYYSNQPQHF.

The chain recombines TRBV27 with TRBJ2-1; TRBD2 agrees at 9 bases. The ends lost 5 bases at V and 5 bases at J; junction bases unmatched: 10. CDR1 is MNHEY, CDR2 SMNVEV, per germline (reference sequence). The CDR3 is 16 amino acids. Written as DNA, the CDR3 is TGTGCCAGCAGTCAAGTGAGCGGGAGGACGGACAATGAGCAGTTCTTC. Residues: CASSQVSGRTDNEQFF.

The rearrangement uses TRBV5-5 and TRBJ2-3; possible D gene TRBD1, 7 bases. This CDR3 region has 16 residues. Trimming stripped 3 bases from V and 3 bases from J, with 17 bases between. Germline V lookup: CDR1 SGHKS, CDR2 YYEKEE (reference sequence). CDR3 residues: CASSYSGGRGTDTQYF. The CDR3 DNA follows: TGTGCCAGCAGCTATTCCGGGGGCAGGGGGACAGATACGCAGTATTTT.

The V call is TRBV2, the J call TRBJ1-1; D is undetermined. Germline V CDR1 and CDR2: SNHLY, FYNNEI. The CDR3 has 14 residues. Trimming shortened V by 6 bases and J by 5 bases, and 16 bases separated the two germline ends. Written as DNA, the CDR3 is TGTGCCAGCAGGTTGGGGAATACGGGGACTGAAGCTTTCTTT. Encoded protein: CASRLGNTGTEAFF.

This clone was found once. V gene TRBV12-5 combines with J gene TRBJ2-7, with 10 bases aligning to TRBD2. Germline assignment: CDR1 LGHNT and CDR2 FRNRAP. V was pared by 6 bases and J by 4 bases, with 6 bases of the junction left unmatched. This CDR3 region has 14 residues. The CDR3 DNA sequence: TGTGCTAGTGGACACCTAGCGGGAGATTACGAGCAGTACTTC. This encodes CASGHLAGDYEQYF.